This T cell receptor beta chain was identified during a study of blood T cell repertoires in COVID-19. Study summary: Acute and convalescent COVID-19 samples came from the United States, Italy and Spain.

The CDR3 is made up of 15 amino acids. Germline loops: CDR1 LNHNV, CDR2 YYDKDF (reference sequence). Trimming removed 4 bases at V and 3 bases at J, with 16 bases between. Sequenced by immunoSEQ multiplex PCR; TCRdb stores in-frame clones only, minus some. In the table there are some 99,000 clones, more than 60% of which are singletons. The sequenced sample was peripheral blood. The source of this sequence is a man between 65 and 85 years old with acute or convalescent COVID-19. The chain is built from TRBV15 and TRBJ2-7, with D possibly matching TRBD1 (6 bases). CDR3: CATSIEGQGGYEQYF. The CDR3 nucleotides are TGTGCCACCAGCATAGAAGGGCAAGGGGGCTACGAGCAGTACTTC.